This TCR beta chain was recorded in a study of shared clonotypes between healthy human individuals. Study-wide background: Three plates were used per donor for CD4 naive, three for CD4 memory, two for CD8 naive and one for CD8 memory. Study results and limitations: Memory subsets generally showed lower estimated richness than naive subsets. Clonotypes shared by all four sorted-subset donors had higher generation probabilities than non-shared clonotypes.

In the authors' methods: Junction-only sequences without quality scores were provided by ImmunoSEQ, so filtering was different. Method: immunoSEQ multiplex PCR; TCRdb's copy keeps in-frame clones and lacks some. Clone size and the V and J calls come from that table; the DNA yielded D and trimming. The sample carries about 2 million clones, 85% to 95% recorded once. CDR3 length equals 14 residues. V dropped 6 bases and J dropped 4 bases, with 12 bases sitting between them. Germline V gene sequence: CDR1 MNHNY, CDR2 SVGAGI (reference sequence). For this clone: Its antigen remains unidentified.

This rearrangement joins TRBV6-6 to TRBJ1-4; a possible D gene is TRBD1 (5 bases). Specimen: naive CD4+ T cells sorted from blood. Subset indicated: CD45RA+ positively selected. The origin of this receptor is a young man in good health. The CDR3 region is CASRTGGGNEKLFF. The CDR3 DNA sequence: TGTGCCAGCAGGACCGGGGGGGGTAATGAAAAACTGTTTTTT.